These 11 T cell receptor beta chains were all obtained from the same sample, sequenced in a study of cytomegalovirus exposure and HLA in healthy donors. Sequenced by immunoSEQ multiplex PCR; TCRdb stores in-frame clones only, minus some. The sample yields some 100,000 clones, approximately 88% seen once. Source material: PBMCs. Every receptor here comes from a man aged 18 to 29 in good health and CMV-seronegative.

The chain has TRBV4-3 and TRBJ1-2; unclear D gene. The CDR3 consists of 14 residues. V was pared by 1 base and J by 5 bases, with 11 bases between. Germline V gives CDR1 LGHNA, CDR2 YSLEER. The chain's CDR3 is CASSQVFTEYGYTF. In DNA, the CDR3 is TGCGCCAGCAGCCAAGTTTTCACCGAGTATGGCTACACCTTC.

This clone turned up a few times. The rearrangement links TRBV20-1 to TRBJ1-1; D not resolved. Per the germline V gene, CDR1 is DFQATT and CDR2 is SNEGSKA (reference sequence). This CDR3 is built from 11 residues. Trimming removed 7 bases at V and 2 bases at J, with 8 bases between. CDR3 DNA sequence: TGCAGTGTCGGGGATAACACTGAAGCTTTCTTT. This encodes CSVGDNTEAFF.

J is TRBJ1-2 and V is TRBV28; no clear D gene. The ends were cut back, 7 bases at V and 2 bases at J, with 8 bases in the middle. The CDR3 is made up of 12 amino acids. Germline CDR1 and CDR2: MDHEN and SYDVKM. The CDR3 DNA follows: TGTGCCAGCACGACTCTGAACTATGGCTACACCTTC. Translation: CASTTLNYGYTF.

The chain employs TRBV6-1 and TRBJ2-7, with TRBD1 as a possible D gene (6 bases). This CDR3 comprises 15 residues. Between the trimmed V and J ends, which lost 3 bases and 3 bases, there was a span of 15 bases. Germline assignment: CDR1 MNHNS and CDR2 SASEGT. Written as DNA, the CDR3 is TGTGCCAGCAGTGAGTTTCAGGGGAGAGTCTACGAGCAGTACTTC. It translates to CASSEFQGRVYEQYF.

V usage is TRBV7-2 and J usage is TRBJ2-2; 9 bases are shared with TRBD2. V lost 4 bases, J lost 7 bases, and 7 bases stayed unmatched. This CDR3 is built from 15 residues. The germline CDR1 and CDR2 sequences are SGHTA and FQGNSA. CDR3 protein: CASSSSSGEGGELFF. DNA for the CDR3: TGTGCCAGCAGCTCTTCTAGCGGGGAGGGCGGGGAGCTGTTTTTT.

This clone was observed a single time. This chain connects TRBV6-5 to TRBJ2-6; D is uncertain. CDR3 length: 12 amino acids. Deletions cut 8 bases from V and 0 bases from J, with 2 bases between. Germline values: CDR1 MNHEY, CDR2 SVGAGI. This chain's CDR3 is CASLSGANVLTF. In nucleotides, the CDR3 is TGTGCCAGCCTCTCTGGGGCCAACGTCCTGACTTTC.

This chain links TRBV11-3 with TRBJ2-2, with 10 bases fitting TRBD2. The germline gives CDR1 SGHNT, CDR2 YENEEA. The J segment lost 1 base and the V segment lost 5 bases, leaving 4 bases of the junction unmatched. The CDR3 loop spans 16 amino acids. CDR3 nucleotides: TGTGCCAGCAGCGTCGGACTAGCGGAGAACACCGGGGAGCTGTTTTTT. Its protein product is CASSVGLAENTGELFF.

This rearrangement joins TRBV4-1 to TRBJ2-6; D is perhaps TRBD1 (6 bases). The CDR3 is 16 residues long. Trimming shortened V by 0 bases and J by 2 bases, and 8 bases separated the two germline ends. The germline V gene has CDR1 MGHRA and CDR2 YSYEKL. CDR3 nucleotides: TGCGCCAGCAGCCAAGAATGGACAGCTGGGGCCAACGTCCTGACTTTC. Translating it yields CASSQEWTAGANVLTF.

V usage is TRBV10-1 and J usage is TRBJ2-1; tentative D call: TRBD1 (5 bases). V was cut by 3 bases and J by 8 bases, with 17 bases left in between. The CDR3 length is 15 residues. Germline V gene data show CDR1 as WNHNN and CDR2 as SYGVQD (reference sequence). CDR3 bases: TGCGCCAGCAGTGAAACAAATCAGGGATTCGATGAGCAGTTCTTC. This encodes CASSETNQGFDEQFF.

This clone came up once. V gene TRBV11-3 combines with J gene TRBJ2-1; perhaps TRBD2 as D (5 bases). Germline V CDR1 and CDR2: SGHNT, YENEEA. V lost 5 bases to trimming and J lost 5 bases, with 22 bases between them. The CDR3 contains 17 residues. The CDR3 loop reads CASSPDIGADSNNEQFF. For the CDR3, the DNA is TGTGCCAGCAGCCCCGATATTGGAGCGGACTCAAACAATGAGCAGTTCTTC.

The chain couples TRBV14 to TRBJ1-5, with 7 positions matching TRBD1. The CDR3 spans 21 residues. Germline loops: CDR1 SGHDN, CDR2 FVKESK. After removal of 0 bases from V and 0 bases from J, the junction contained 17 bases not matched to a gene. The CDR3 reads CASSQDCESGTVTYSNQPQHF. The CDR3 DNA reads TGTGCCAGCAGCCAAGATTGCGAGTCCGGGACAGTAACCTATAGCAATCAGCCCCAGCATTTT.